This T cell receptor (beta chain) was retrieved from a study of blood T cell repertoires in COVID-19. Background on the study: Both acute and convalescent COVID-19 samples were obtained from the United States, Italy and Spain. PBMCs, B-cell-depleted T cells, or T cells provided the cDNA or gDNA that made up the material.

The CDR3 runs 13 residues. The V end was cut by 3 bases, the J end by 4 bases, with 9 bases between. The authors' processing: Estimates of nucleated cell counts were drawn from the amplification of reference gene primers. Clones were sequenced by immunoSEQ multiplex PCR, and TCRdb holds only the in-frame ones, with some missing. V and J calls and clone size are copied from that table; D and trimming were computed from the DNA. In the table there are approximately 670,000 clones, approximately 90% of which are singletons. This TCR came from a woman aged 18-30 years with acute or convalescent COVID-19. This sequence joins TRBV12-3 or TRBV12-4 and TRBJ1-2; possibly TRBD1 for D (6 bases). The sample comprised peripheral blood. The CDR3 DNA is TGTGCCAGCAGTTTGGGCAGGGGCTATGGCTACACCTTC. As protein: CASSLGRGYGYTF.